The clone carrying this TCR beta chain appeared many times. These data originate in a study of kidney transplant recipient with SARS-CoV-2 infection. From the reads, TCRdb called clonotypes with MiXCR, one entry per CDR3 protein. This table holds roughly 250,000 distinct CDR3 sequences, 25% to 30% found once. Sequencing used a blood sample, obtained at baseline and on day 111 from a kidney transplant recipient. The receptor's source is a male patient aged 25-45 years who had COVID-19 and was a kidney transplant recipient. Some T cells may be supplied by the graft donor.

The CDR3 DNA follows: TGTGCCAGTAGTACGATGGTGACAAATCGAAAGACCTATGGCTACACCTTC. It specifies CASSTMVTNRKTYGYTF. The genes are TRBV19 and TRBJ1-2; the D is unclear. The length of the CDR3 is 17 residues. Germline CDR1 and CDR2: LNHDA and SQIVND (reference sequence). V was clipped by 4 bases and J by 4 bases, with 22 bases between them.